This T cell receptor beta chain was recovered during a study of blood T cell repertoires in COVID-19. Study-wide context: Acute-phase and convalescent COVID-19 samples originated in the United States, Italy and Spain. Nucleic acid was either cDNA or gDNA, and it came from T cells, B-cell-depleted T cells, or PBMCs.

The CDR3 extends over 14 amino acids. V gave up 2 bases and J gave up 12 bases; unmatched junction bases: 7. CDR1 is SNHLY and CDR2 is FYNNEI in the germline V gene. Per the authors' pipeline: How many nucleated cells were present was estimated from reference gene primer amplification. Method: immunoSEQ multiplex PCR; TCRdb's copy keeps in-frame clones and lacks some. The DNA gave D and trimming, while V, J and clone size come from that table. The table has 180,000 or so clones, about 86% seen once. Sequencing used peripheral blood. This receptor was identified in a man aged 55 to 70 with acute or convalescent COVID-19. The chain has TRBV2 and TRBJ2-1; 10 bases align to TRBD2. The CDR3 DNA reads TGTGCCAGCAGTGAATCTAGCGGGAGATTCTGGCAGTTCTTC. Its protein product is CASSESSGRFWQFF.